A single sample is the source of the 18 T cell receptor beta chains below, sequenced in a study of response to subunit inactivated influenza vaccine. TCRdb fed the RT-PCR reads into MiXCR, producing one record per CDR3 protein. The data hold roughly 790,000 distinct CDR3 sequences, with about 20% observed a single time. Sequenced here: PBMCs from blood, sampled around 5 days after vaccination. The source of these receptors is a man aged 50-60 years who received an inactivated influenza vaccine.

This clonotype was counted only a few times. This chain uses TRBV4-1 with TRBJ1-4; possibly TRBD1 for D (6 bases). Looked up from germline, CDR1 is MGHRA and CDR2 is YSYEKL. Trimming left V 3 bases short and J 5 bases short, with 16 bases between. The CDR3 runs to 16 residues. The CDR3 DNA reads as TGCGCCAGCAGCCAGTATCTGGGGGCGCGGAATGAAAAACTGTTTTTT. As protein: CASSQYLGARNEKLFF.

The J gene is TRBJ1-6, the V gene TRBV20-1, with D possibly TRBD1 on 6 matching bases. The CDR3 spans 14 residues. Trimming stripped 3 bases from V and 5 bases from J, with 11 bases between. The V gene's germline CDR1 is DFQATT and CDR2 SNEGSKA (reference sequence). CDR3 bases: TGCAGTGCTAGGATGGACAGAGATAATTCACCCCTCCACTTT. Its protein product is CSARMDRDNSPLHF.

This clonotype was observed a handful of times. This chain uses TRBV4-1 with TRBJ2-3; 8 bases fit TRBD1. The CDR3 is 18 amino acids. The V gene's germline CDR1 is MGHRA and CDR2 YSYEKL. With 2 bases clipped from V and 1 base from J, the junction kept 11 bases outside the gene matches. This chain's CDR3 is CASSQLLIGTGGTDTQYF. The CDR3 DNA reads TGCGCCAGCAGCCAATTGCTAATCGGGACAGGCGGCACAGATACGCAGTATTTT.

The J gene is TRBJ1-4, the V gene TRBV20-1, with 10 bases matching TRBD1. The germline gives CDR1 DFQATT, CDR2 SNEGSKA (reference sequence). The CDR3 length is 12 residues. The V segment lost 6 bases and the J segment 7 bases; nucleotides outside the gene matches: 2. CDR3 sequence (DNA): TGCAGTGCCAGGGACAGGGGTGAAAAACTGTTTTTT. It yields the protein CSARDRGEKLFF.

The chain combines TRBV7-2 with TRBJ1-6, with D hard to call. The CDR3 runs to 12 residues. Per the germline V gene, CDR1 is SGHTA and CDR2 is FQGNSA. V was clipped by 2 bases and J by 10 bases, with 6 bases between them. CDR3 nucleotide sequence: TGTGCCAGCAGCTTATATGCCTCACCCCTCCACTTT. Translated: CASSLYASPLHF.

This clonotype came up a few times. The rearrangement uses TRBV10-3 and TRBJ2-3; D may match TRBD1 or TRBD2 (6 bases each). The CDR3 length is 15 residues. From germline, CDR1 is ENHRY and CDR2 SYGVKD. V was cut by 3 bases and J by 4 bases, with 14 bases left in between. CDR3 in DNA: TGTGCCATCAGTGAATCCACAGGGAGGCCAGATACGCAGTATTTT. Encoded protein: CAISESTGRPDTQYF.

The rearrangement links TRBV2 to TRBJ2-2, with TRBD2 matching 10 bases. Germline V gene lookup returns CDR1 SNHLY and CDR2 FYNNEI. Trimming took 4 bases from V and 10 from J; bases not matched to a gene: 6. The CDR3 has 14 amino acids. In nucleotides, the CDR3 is TGTGCCAGCAGTGCCGGGACTAGCGTTTCGGAGCTGTTTTTT. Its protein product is CASSAGTSVSELFF.

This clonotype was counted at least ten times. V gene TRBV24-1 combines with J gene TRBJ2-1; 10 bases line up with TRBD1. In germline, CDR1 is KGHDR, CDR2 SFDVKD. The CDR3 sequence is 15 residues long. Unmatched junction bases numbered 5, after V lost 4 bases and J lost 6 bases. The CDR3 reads CATSDIRTGGNEQFF. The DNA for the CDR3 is TGTGCCACCAGTGACATTAGGACAGGGGGCAATGAGCAGTTCTTC.

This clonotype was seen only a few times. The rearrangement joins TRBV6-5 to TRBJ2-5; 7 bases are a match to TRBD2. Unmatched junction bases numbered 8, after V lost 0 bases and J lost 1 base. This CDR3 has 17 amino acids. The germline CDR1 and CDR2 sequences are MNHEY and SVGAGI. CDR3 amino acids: CASSYSNRAGSQETQYF. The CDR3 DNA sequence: TGTGCCAGCAGTTACTCGAACCGAGCGGGGAGCCAAGAGACCCAGTACTTC.

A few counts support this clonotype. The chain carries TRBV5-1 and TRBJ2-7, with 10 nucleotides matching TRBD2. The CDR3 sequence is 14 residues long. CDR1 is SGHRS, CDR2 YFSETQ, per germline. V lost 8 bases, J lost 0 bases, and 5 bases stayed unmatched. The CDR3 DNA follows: TGCGCCAGTTCTAGCGGGAGCCTCTCCTACGAGCAGTACTTC. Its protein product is CASSSGSLSYEQYF. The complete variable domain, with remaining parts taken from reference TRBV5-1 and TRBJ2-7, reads KAGVTQTPRYLIKTRGQQVTLSCSPISGHRSVSWYQQTPGQGLQFLFEYFSETQRNKGNFPGRFSGRQFSNSRSEMNVSTLELGDSALYLCASSSGSLSYEQYFGPGTRLTVT.

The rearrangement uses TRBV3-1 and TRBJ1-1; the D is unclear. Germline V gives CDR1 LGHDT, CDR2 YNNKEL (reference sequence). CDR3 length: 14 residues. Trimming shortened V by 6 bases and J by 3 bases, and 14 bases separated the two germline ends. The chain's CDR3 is CASSFTLADTEAFF. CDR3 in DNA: TGTGCCAGCAGTTTTACCCTCGCGGACACTGAAGCTTTCTTT.

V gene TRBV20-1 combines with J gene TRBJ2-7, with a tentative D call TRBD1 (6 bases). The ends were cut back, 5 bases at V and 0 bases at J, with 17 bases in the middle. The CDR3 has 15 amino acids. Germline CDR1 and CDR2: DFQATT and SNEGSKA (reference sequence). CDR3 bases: TGCAGTGCTCAACCTCGACAGGTCATCTCCTACGAGCAGTACTTC. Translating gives CSAQPRQVISYEQYF.

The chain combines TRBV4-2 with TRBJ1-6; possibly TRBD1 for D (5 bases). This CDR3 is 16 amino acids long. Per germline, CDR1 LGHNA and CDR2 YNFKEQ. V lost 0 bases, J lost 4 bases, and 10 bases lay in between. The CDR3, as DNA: TGTGCCAGCAGCCAAGATTGGACATATTATAATTCACCCCTCCACTTT. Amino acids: CASSQDWTYYNSPLHF.

The CDR3 loop is CASSFSGLGILEQFF. CDR3 sequence (DNA): TGTGCCAGCAGCTTCTCAGGGCTGGGGATACTCGAGCAGTTCTTC. This rearrangement joins TRBV7-9 to TRBJ2-1, with D perhaps TRBD1 (5 bases). The CDR3 consists of 15 residues. The germline gives CDR1 SEHNR, CDR2 FQNEAQ (reference sequence). The V gene lost 3 bases and the J gene lost 10 bases, with 19 bases spanning the gap.

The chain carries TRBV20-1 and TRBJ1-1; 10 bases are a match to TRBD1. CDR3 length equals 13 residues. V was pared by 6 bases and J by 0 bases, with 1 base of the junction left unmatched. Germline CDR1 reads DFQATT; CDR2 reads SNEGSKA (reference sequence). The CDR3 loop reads CSATGGVNTEAFF. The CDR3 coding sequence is TGCAGTGCGACAGGGGGCGTGAACACTGAAGCTTTCTTT.

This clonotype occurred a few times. The CDR3, as DNA: TGCGCCAGCAGCAACAACAGGGAGTTGGTGGAGACCCAGTACTTC. Its translation: CASSNNRELVETQYF. The chain employs TRBV5-1 and TRBJ2-5, with D perhaps TRBD1 (6 bases). The CDR3 is 15 residues long. Germline lookup yields CDR1 SGHRS and CDR2 YFSETQ. Trimming cost V 4 bases and J 5 bases, with 18 bases left between them.

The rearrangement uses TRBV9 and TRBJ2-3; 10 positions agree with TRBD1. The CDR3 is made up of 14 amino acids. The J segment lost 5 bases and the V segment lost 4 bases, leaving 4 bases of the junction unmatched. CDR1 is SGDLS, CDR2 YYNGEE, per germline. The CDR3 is CASSTGQGLDTQYF. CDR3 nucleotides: TGTGCCAGCAGCACGGGACAGGGGTTAGATACGCAGTATTTT.

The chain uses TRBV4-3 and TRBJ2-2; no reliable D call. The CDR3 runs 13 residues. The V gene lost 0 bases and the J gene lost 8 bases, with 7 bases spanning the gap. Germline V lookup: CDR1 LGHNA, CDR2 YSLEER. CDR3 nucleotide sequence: TGCGCCAGCAGCCAAGATCGACTGGGGGAGCTGTTTTTT. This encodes CASSQDRLGELFF.